This T cell receptor (beta chain) is from a study of blood T cell repertoires in COVID-19. TCRdb's table, derived via immunoSEQ multiplex PCR, lists solely in-frame clones and lacks some. The sample records around 230,000 clones, roughly 90% being singletons. The sample comprised PBMCs or T cells enriched from blood (not recorded which). The clonotype originates from a woman aged 25 to 45 with acute COVID-19.

Written as DNA, the CDR3 is TGTGCCAGCAGTGGGACAGGGGGCCGCCTGGGGTCACCCCTCCACTTT. Protein sequence: CASSGTGGRLGSPLHF. This sequence joins TRBV13 and TRBJ1-6, with 12 nucleotides matching TRBD1. The germline V gene encodes CDR1 PRHDT and CDR2 FYEKMQ (reference sequence). J gave up 10 bases and V 6 bases, and 10 bases lay outside the gene matches. CDR3 length equals 16 residues.